This TCR beta chain was sequenced for a study of blood T cell repertoires in COVID-19. The overall study: COVID-19 samples from acute and convalescent phases originated in the United States, Italy and Spain. PBMCs, B-cell-depleted T cells, or T cells provided the cDNA or gDNA that made up the material.

The ends lost 6 bases at V and 9 bases at J; junction bases unmatched: 11. The CDR3 runs 17 residues. Germline V gene data show CDR1 as LNHDA and CDR2 as SQIVND (reference sequence). Under the authors' procedure: Nucleated cell counts were estimated from reference gene primer amplification. The protocol was immunoSEQ multiplex PCR, while the TCRdb copy is restricted to in-frame clones and leaves out a portion. V and J calls and clone size are those listed in that table; D and trimming were worked out from the DNA. This table holds approximately 18,000 clones, about 81% found once. The clonotype originates from a man aged 60 to 75 with acute or convalescent COVID-19. The genes are TRBV19 and TRBJ2-1, with 16 bases aligning to TRBD2. The sequenced sample was peripheral blood. The CDR3 region is CASSLPPGLAGGSEQFF. The CDR3 DNA reads TGTGCCAGTAGCCTCCCACCGGGACTAGCGGGGGGGAGTGAGCAGTTCTTC.